One sample yielded the 25 T cell receptor beta chains listed below, sequenced in a study of T cells expressing NK-cell markers. TCRdb re-called the 5' RACE reads, yielding one record per CDR3 amino acid sequence without DNA. The sample includes about 460,000 distinct CDR3 sequences. Material: blood T cells: a sorted CD56 or NKG2C T cell subset, CD4+ or CD8+ T cells, or bulk PBMC T cells (not recorded which). All receptors derive from a woman in her forties or fifties in good health.

This rearrangement joins TRBV19 to TRBJ1-2. The CDR3 contains 12 residues. CDR1 is LNHDA and CDR2 is SQIVND in the germline V gene (reference sequence). This CDR3 is CASRAGIYGYTF.

V is TRBV4-1 and J is TRBJ1-3; TCRdb designates TRBD1, a call that cannot be tested without DNA. The CDR3 consists of 15 residues. Germline CDR1 reads MGHRA; CDR2 reads YSYEKL. The CDR3 sequence is CASKETGTGLNTIYF.

This chain uses TRBV5-1 with TRBJ2-1. CDR1 and CDR2 from the germline V gene are SGHRS and YFSETQ. The CDR3 runs to 15 residues. This CDR3 reads CASSDSERHLNEQFF.

The V and J genes are TRBV7-2 and TRBJ2-1. Germline V gene sequence: CDR1 SGHTA, CDR2 FQGNSA. This CDR3 has 15 residues. CDR3 amino acids: CASSSPTNRFREQFF.

The rearrangement joins TRBV7-2 to TRBJ2-5; TCRdb's D gene call, TRBD2, goes unchecked for lack of DNA. This CDR3 is 16 amino acids long. The germline CDR1 and CDR2 sequences are SGHTA and FQGNSA. CDR3 protein: CASSPGTSGSLKTQYF.

The chain uses TRBV6-6 and TRBJ1-6; TCRdb outputs TRBD1, but without DNA this stays unchecked. CDR3 length equals 13 residues. Germline V gene sequence: CDR1 MNHNY, CDR2 SVGAGI (reference sequence). CDR3 residues: CANSQGANSPLHF.

V gene TRBV5-4 combines with J gene TRBJ2-1; the D gene TCRdb calls, TRBD2, cannot be checked with no DNA. This CDR3 is built from 14 residues. Per germline, CDR1 SGHNT and CDR2 YYREEE (reference sequence). CDR3: CASSGGGWSLEQFF. The full variable domain, in which reference TRBV5-4 and TRBJ2-1 provide the parts outside the CDR3, is ETGVTQSPTHLIKTRGQQVTLRCSSQSGHNTVSWYQQALGQGPQFIFQYYREEENGRGNFPPRFSGLQFPNYSSELNVNALELDDSALYLCASSGGGWSLEQFFGPGTRLTVL.

This rearrangement joins TRBV6-5 to TRBJ1-1; as DNA is missing, the TRBD1 call by TCRdb cannot be tested. The CDR3 totals 14 residues. The germline CDR1 and CDR2 sequences are MNHEY and SVGAGI. This CDR3 is CASSYGSRDRVAFF.

The chain joins TRBV27 to TRBJ2-7; TCRdb proposes TRBD1, but this gene call is untestable without DNA. Germline CDR1 is MNHEY and CDR2 is SMNVEV (reference sequence). The CDR3 consists of 15 residues. This chain's CDR3 is CASSFLGAVSYEQYF.

V gene TRBV4-1 combines with J gene TRBJ2-2; absent DNA, TCRdb's TRBD1 call cannot be checked. The CDR3 has 14 amino acids. Germline loops: CDR1 MGHRA, CDR2 YSYEKL. CDR3 sequence reads: CASSRITGAGELFF.

The gene calls are TRBV27 and TRBJ2-5. The germline CDR1 and CDR2 sequences are MNHEY and SMNVEV (reference sequence). This CDR3 has 13 amino acids. The CDR3 sequence: CASRRVAGETQYF.

This chain connects TRBV6-5 to TRBJ2-5; TCRdb designates TRBD2, a call that cannot be tested without DNA. Germline V CDR1 and CDR2: MNHEY, SVGAGI. The CDR3 is 16 amino acids. CDR3: CASSSELGGARETQYF.

CDR3 sequence reads: CSVLLVRANNEQFF. This sequence joins TRBV29-1 and TRBJ2-1; TCRdb's D call of TRBD1 is untestable without DNA. The CDR3 contains 14 residues. Per the germline V gene, CDR1 is SQVTM and CDR2 is ANQGSEA.

The rearrangement uses TRBV24-1 and TRBJ2-5; the D call of TRBD1 rests on TCRdb alone, since no DNA is present to check it. CDR1 and CDR2 (germline): KGHDR, SFDVKD. CDR3 length: 15 amino acids. The CDR3: CATSDAGTGRETQYF.

The chain couples TRBV28 to TRBJ2-1; TCRdb indicates TRBD2, and absent DNA this call remains unverified. This CDR3 spans 15 amino acids. Germline values: CDR1 MDHEN, CDR2 SYDVKM. The CDR3 is CASRYPGLAANEQFF.

The chain is built from TRBV10-1 and TRBJ2-3. CDR1 and CDR2 (germline): WNHNN, SYGVQD (reference sequence). The CDR3 consists of 13 residues. The CDR3 here is CARVCRLSDTQYF.

V and J are TRBV24-1 and TRBJ2-1; TCRdb returns TRBD2, unconfirmable since there is no DNA. The germline V gene encodes CDR1 KGHDR and CDR2 SFDVKD. This CDR3 comprises 17 residues. CDR3 residues: CATSGGAGLAVVNEQFF.

The V gene is TRBV3-1, the J gene TRBJ1-2. The germline V gene has CDR1 LGHDT and CDR2 YNNKEL (reference sequence). The CDR3 contains 11 residues. The CDR3 spells CASSRYGGYTF.

The rearrangement joins TRBV14 to TRBJ2-2; the TCRdb call, TRBD1, lacks DNA for checking. Germline-derived CDR1 and CDR2 are SGHDN and FVKESK. CDR3 length equals 15 residues. The CDR3 reads CASSLGQANTGELFF. Supplemented by reference TRBV14 and TRBJ2-2, the full variable domain reads EAGVTQFPSHSVIEKGQTVTLRCDPISGHDNLYWYRRVMGKEIKFLLHFVKESKQDESGMPNNRFLAERTGGTYSTLKVQPAELEDSGVYFCASSLGQANTGELFFGEGSRLTVL.

J is TRBJ2-1 and V is TRBV7-2. Germline V gene lookup returns CDR1 SGHTA and CDR2 FQGNSA. This CDR3 has 17 residues. CDR3 in amino acids: CASSLRPTGVSYNEQFF.

This rearrangement joins TRBV5-1 to TRBJ2-1; absent DNA, TCRdb's TRBD2 call cannot be checked. The CDR3 has 17 residues. Germline V lookup: CDR1 SGHRS, CDR2 YFSETQ. CDR3 amino acids: CASRWGLLPTTGNEQFF.

The chain carries TRBV14 and TRBJ2-3; TCRdb proposes TRBD2, but this gene call is untestable without DNA. The germline V gene has CDR1 SGHDN and CDR2 FVKESK. This CDR3 region has 17 residues. The CDR3 spells CASSQERLFTTTDTQYF.

CDR3 residues: CASSESRYTDTQYF. The chain uses TRBV6-1 and TRBJ2-3. The CDR3 has 14 amino acids. The germline V gene encodes CDR1 MNHNS and CDR2 SASEGT.

V is TRBV24-1 and J is TRBJ1-6. This CDR3 is built from 14 residues. The germline V gene encodes CDR1 KGHDR and CDR2 SFDVKD. CDR3: CATSDGRNNSPLHF.

J is TRBJ2-3 and V is TRBV5-1; TCRdb outputs TRBD2, but without DNA this stays unchecked. The CDR3 sequence is 14 residues long. Germline V gene data show CDR1 as SGHRS and CDR2 as YFSETQ. The CDR3 loop reads CASSLMWEADTQYF.